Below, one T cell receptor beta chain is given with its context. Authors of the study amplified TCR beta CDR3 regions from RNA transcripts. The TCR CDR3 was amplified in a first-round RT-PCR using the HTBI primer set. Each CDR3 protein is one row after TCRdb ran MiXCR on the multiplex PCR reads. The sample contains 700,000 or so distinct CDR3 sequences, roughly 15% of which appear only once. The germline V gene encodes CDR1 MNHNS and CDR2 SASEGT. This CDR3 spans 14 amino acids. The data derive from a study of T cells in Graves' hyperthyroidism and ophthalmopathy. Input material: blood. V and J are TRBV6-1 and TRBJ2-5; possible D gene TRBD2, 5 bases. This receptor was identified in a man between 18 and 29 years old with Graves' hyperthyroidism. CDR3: CASGEDGFQETQYF. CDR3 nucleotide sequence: TGTGCAAGCGGTGAGGACGGGTTCCAAGAGACCCAGTACTTC.